These T cell receptor beta chains were read from a single sample in a study of STAT5B mutations in CD4+ large granular lymphocyte leukemia. This table comes from immunoSEQ multiplex PCR, and its TCRdb copy is limited to in-frame clones, with some not included. This sample yields some 33,000 clones, of which roughly 72% are seen a single time; approximately 0.3% belongs to the top ten. The specimen sequenced was CD4+ T cells from blood buffy coats. These receptor sequences come from a human donor in good health. The CDR3 runs from the conserved cysteine through the conserved F or W. Fields, in order: J gene, clone size, V gene, D gene, CDR3 protein, CDR3 DNA. A D gene is named only where the DNA matches it firmly. Size tells how often a clone was seen (once, few, many) or the class of an expanded clone, and some rows leave it out.

TRBJ2-2,.,TRBV28,TRBD1,CASRLSLQGSTGELFF,TGTGCCAGCAGGCTAAGCCTACAGGGGTCCACCGGGGAGCTGTTTTTT
TRBJ1-4,.,TRBV5-1,.,CASSLGLGGNEKLFF,TGCGCCAGCAGCTTGGGGTTGGGAGGTAATGAAAAACTGTTTTTT
TRBJ1-2,once,TRBV6-5,TRBD1,CASSSPGGRGYTF,TGTGCCAGCAGTTCCCCAGGGGGCCGCGGCTACACCTTC
TRBJ2-7,.,TRBV28,TRBD1,CASSFPGQSYEQYF,TGTGCCAGCAGTTTCCCGGGACAGAGCTACGAGCAGTACTTC
TRBJ2-2,.,TRBV19,.,CASSIGDGSTGELFF,TGTGCCAGTAGTATAGGTGACGGAAGCACCGGGGAGCTGTTTTTT
TRBJ2-3,.,TRBV9,.,CASSVELYRGTDTQYF,TGTGCCAGCAGCGTAGAATTGTATCGTGGCACAGATACGCAGTATTTT
TRBJ1-1,.,TRBV5-4,.,CASSRVVGEAFF,TGTGCCAGCAGCCGGGTTGTCGGAGAAGCTTTCTTT
TRBJ1-3,once,TRBV11-3,.,CASSPLVARAESGNTIYF,TGTGCCAGCAGCCCCCTTGTGGCCAGGGCGGAATCTGGAAACACCATATATTTT
TRBJ1-2,few,TRBV10-3,TRBD1,CAISESGQGGYTF,TGTGCCATCAGTGAGTCGGGACAGGGAGGCTACACCTTC
TRBJ1-2,.,TRBV18,.,CASSPEDLYGYTF,TGTGCCAGCTCGCCTGAGGACCTCTATGGCTACACCTTC
TRBJ2-6,.,TRBV12-5,.,CASSFSGANVLTF,TGTGCTTCGAGTTTCTCTGGGGCCAACGTCCTGACTTTC
TRBJ2-3,.,TRBV11-3,.,CASSLGPAGFSTDTQYF,TGTGCCAGCAGCTTAGGTCCGGCGGGATTTAGCACAGATACGCAGTATTTT
TRBJ2-7,.,TRBV6-6,.,CASSRPQRAYYEQYF,TGTGCCAGCAGCCGCCCACAGCGGGCCTACTACGAGCAGTACTTC
TRBJ1-2,.,TRBV4-2,.,CASSQDGIGQKNYGYTF,TGTGCCAGCAGCCAAGATGGTATCGGACAGAAAAACTATGGCTACACCTTC
TRBJ2-2,.,TRBV4-1,TRBD1,CASSQDNRGRGGPKNTGELFF,TGCGCCAGCAGCCAAGATAACAGGGGGCGCGGCGGACCGAAGAACACCGGGGAGCTGTTTTTT
TRBJ2-6,.,TRBV7-2,.,CASSPYQGGANVLTF,TGTGCCAGCAGCCCATACCAGGGTGGGGCCAACGTCCTGACTTTC
TRBJ2-7,few,TRBV15,TRBD1,CATSGIGDRGTEGEQYF,TGTGCCACCAGCGGGATCGGGGACAGGGGGACAGAAGGCGAGCAGTACTTC
TRBJ1-5,.,TRBV4-1,.,CASSQVTGIRNQPQHF,TGCGCCAGCAGCCAAGTAACTGGGATTCGCAATCAGCCCCAGCATTTT
TRBJ1-1,.,TRBV7-9,.,CASSSGRMAEAFF,TGTGCCAGCAGCTCAGGGAGGATGGCTGAAGCTTTCTTT
TRBJ2-5,.,TRBV9,.,CASSVAVTGSQYF,TGTGCCAGCAGCGTAGCAGTCACGGGGTCCCAGTACTTC
TRBJ2-5,.,TRBV29-1,.,CSVATRGLETQYF,TGCAGCGTTGCTACTAGGGGGTTAGAGACCCAGTACTTC
TRBJ2-1,.,TRBV7-2,.,CASSVDWRDYNEQFF,TGTGCCAGCAGCGTGGACTGGCGGGACTACAATGAGCAGTTCTTC
TRBJ1-4,few,TRBV19,.,CASSIGGEKLFF,TGTGCCAGTAGTATAGGCGGGGAAAAACTGTTTTTT
TRBJ2-1,.,TRBV21-1,.,CASSKRTGGSYNEQFF,TGTGCCAGCAGCAAAAGGACGGGAGGGTCCTACAATGAGCAGTTCTTC
TRBJ2-1,.,TRBV29-1,.,CTCQADTYNEQFF,TGCACCTGCCAAGCAGATACCTACAATGAGCAGTTCTTC
TRBJ2-1,.,TRBV4-3,TRBD2,CASSHRRGADYNEQFF,TGCGCCAGCAGCCATAGGCGGGGGGCGGACTACAATGAGCAGTTCTTC
TRBJ1-1,.,TRBV27,TRBD1,CASSGQGAPLPTEAFF,TGTGCCAGCAGTGGACAGGGGGCGCCCCTCCCCACTGAAGCTTTCTTT
TRBJ2-7,.,TRBV5-4,.,CASSLGGASYEQYF,TGTGCCAGCAGCTTGGGGGGGGCATCCTACGAGCAGTACTTC
TRBJ2-5,once,TRBV6-5,TRBD1,CASSLQGETQYF,TGTGCCAGCAGTTTACAGGGGGAGACCCAGTACTTC
TRBJ1-5,few,TRBV7-8,TRBD1,CASSKGQGDHQPQHF,TGTGCCAGCAGCAAGGGACAGGGCGACCATCAGCCCCAGCATTTT
TRBJ1-4,.,TRBV7-9,TRBD1,CASSSEGARSEKLFF,TGTGCCAGCAGCTCCGAGGGGGCAAGGAGTGAAAAACTGTTTTTT
TRBJ2-1,.,TRBV2,TRBD2,CASRSGRSSGEQFF,TGTGCCAGCAGAAGCGGGAGGTCCTCAGGGGAGCAGTTCTTC
TRBJ1-5,.,TRBV7-2,TRBD1,CASSPYGQGGNQPQHF,TGTGCCAGCAGCCCATACGGACAGGGAGGCAATCAGCCCCAGCATTTT